What follows are 5 T cell receptor beta chains derived from one specimen sequenced in a study of cytomegalovirus exposure and HLA in healthy donors (dated by TCRdb to 2015 to 2018). Receptor libraries were prepared by the immunoSEQ multiplex PCR assay. The multiplex PCR relied on a mix of 60 forward primers for TCR Vbeta segments and 13 reverse primers for TCR Jbeta segments. TCRdb's version of the immuneACCESS table is confined to in-frame rearrangements and falls short of the full clone set. An unresolved V gene accounts for under half of the shortfall where checked; the remainder is of unknown origin. This specimen's table enumerates 100,000 to 150,000 clones. The ten largest account for around 1.6% of the sample. Sequenced: PBMCs. These receptors were taken from a woman aged 40 to 50 in good health and CMV-seropositive.

The chain is built from TRBV7-3 and TRBJ2-1; TRBD2 might be the D (6 bases). Trimming cost V 3 bases and J 4 bases, with 13 bases left between them. Germline CDR1 is SGHTA and CDR2 is FQGTGA. CDR3 length: 15 residues. The DNA of the CDR3 is TGTGCCAGCAGCTTTACTAGCTCGGGTTACAATGAGCAGTTCTTC. Protein sequence: CASSFTSSGYNEQFF.

The chain has TRBV18 and TRBJ1-2, with TRBD1 identical over 8 bases. Germline V CDR1 and CDR2: KGHSH, LQKENI. The CDR3 length is 15 residues. J gave up 8 bases and V 5 bases, and 13 bases lay outside the gene matches. CDR3 amino acids: CASSAKTGESTGYTF. In DNA, the CDR3 is TGTGCCAGCTCAGCCAAGACAGGGGAATCGACCGGCTACACCTTC.

The genes are TRBV7-9 and TRBJ2-6, with TRBD1 identical over 7 bases. The CDR3 length is 16 residues. From germline, CDR1 is SEHNR and CDR2 FQNEAQ (reference sequence). The V segment lost 6 bases and the J segment 0 bases; nucleotides outside the gene matches: 5. The CDR3 region has the DNA TGTGCCAGCAGTCCACAGGGGAACTCTGGGGCCAACGTCCTGACTTTC. This encodes CASSPQGNSGANVLTF.

This chain links TRBV19 with TRBJ2-1; 9 bases match TRBD2. V shed 3 bases, J shed 9 bases, and the junction held 9 bases outside the gene matches. Germline loops: CDR1 LNHDA, CDR2 SQIVND (reference sequence). This CDR3 is 15 amino acids long. The CDR3 is CASSIGGRGVGEQFF. DNA for the CDR3: TGTGCCAGTAGTATTGGCGGGAGGGGAGTGGGTGAGCAGTTCTTC.

The V call is TRBV28, the J call TRBJ1-1; possibly TRBD1 for D (5 bases). The CDR3 is 13 residues long. Germline CDR1 reads MDHEN; CDR2 reads SYDVKM. The V end lost 3 bases, the J end lost 6 bases, and 11 bases lay between the germline ends. CDR3 protein: CASSFRGEPEAFF. CDR3 DNA: TGTGCCAGCAGTTTCCGGGGGGAACCTGAAGCTTTCTTT.